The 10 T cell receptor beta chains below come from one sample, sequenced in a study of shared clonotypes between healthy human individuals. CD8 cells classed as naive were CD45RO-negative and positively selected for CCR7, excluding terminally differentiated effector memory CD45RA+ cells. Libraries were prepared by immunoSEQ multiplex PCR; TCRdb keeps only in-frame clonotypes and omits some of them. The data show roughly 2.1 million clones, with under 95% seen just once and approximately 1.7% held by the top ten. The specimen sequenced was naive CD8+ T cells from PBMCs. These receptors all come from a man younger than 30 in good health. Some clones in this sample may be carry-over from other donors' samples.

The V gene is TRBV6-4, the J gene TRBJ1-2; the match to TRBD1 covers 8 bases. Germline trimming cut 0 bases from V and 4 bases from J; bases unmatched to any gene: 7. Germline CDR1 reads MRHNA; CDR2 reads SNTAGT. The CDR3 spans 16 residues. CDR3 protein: CASSDSQETGAYGYTF. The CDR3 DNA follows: TGTGCCAGCAGTGACTCCCAAGAGACAGGGGCCTATGGCTACACCTTC.

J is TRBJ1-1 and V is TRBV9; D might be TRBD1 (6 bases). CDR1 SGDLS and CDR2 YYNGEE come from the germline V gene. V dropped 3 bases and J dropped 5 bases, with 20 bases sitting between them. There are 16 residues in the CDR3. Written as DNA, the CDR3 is TGTGCCAGCAGCGCCCCATCGGGGGGCAGACGAACTGAAGCTTTCTTT. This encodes CASSAPSGGRRTEAFF. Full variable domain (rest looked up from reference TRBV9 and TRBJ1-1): DSGVTQTPKHLITATGQRVTLRCSPRSGDLSVYWYQQSLDQGLQFLIQYYNGEERAKGNILERFSAQQFPDLHSELNLSSLELGDSALYFCASSAPSGGRRTEAFFGQGTRLTVV.

The CDR3 sequence is CASRASKLEDEQFF. For the CDR3, the DNA is TGCGCCAGCAGAGCGTCCAAATTGGAGGATGAGCAGTTCTTC. The V call is TRBV4-1, the J call TRBJ2-1, with a possible D match to TRBD2 (5 bases). The CDR3 sequence is 14 residues long. V lost 6 bases, J lost 8 bases, and 17 bases lay in between. In germline, CDR1 is MGHRA, CDR2 YSYEKL.

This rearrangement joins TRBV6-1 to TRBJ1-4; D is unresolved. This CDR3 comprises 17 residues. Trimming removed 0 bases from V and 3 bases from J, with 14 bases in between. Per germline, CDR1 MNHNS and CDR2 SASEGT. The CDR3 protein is CASSEAVGPRSNEKLFF. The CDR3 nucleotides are TGTGCCAGCAGTGAAGCAGTGGGCCCCCGTTCTAATGAAAAACTGTTTTTT.

CDR3 in amino acids: CASSLDGTTQAYEQYF. The CDR3 region has the DNA TGCGCCAGCAGCTTGGACGGGACTACCCAAGCCTACGAGCAGTACTTC. The chain has TRBV5-1 and TRBJ2-7, with TRBD2 matching over 7 bases. CDR1 is SGHRS and CDR2 is YFSETQ in the germline V gene. The CDR3 is made up of 16 amino acids. V trimming: 0 bases; J trimming: 2 bases; junction bases outside the gene matches: 8.

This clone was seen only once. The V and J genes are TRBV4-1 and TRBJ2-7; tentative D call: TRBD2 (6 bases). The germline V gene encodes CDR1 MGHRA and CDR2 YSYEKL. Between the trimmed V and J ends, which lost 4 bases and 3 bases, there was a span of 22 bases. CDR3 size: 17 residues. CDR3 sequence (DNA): TGCGCCAGCAGCCCGCCCGGGGGAACCCAGGGAGTCTACGAGCAGTACTTC. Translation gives CASSPPGGTQGVYEQYF.

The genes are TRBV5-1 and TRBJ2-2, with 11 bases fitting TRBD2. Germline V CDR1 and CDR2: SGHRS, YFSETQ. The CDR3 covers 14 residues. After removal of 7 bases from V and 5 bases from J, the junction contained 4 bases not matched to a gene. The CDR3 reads CASETSGDTGELFF. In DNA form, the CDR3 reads TGCGCCAGCGAGACTAGCGGGGATACCGGGGAGCTGTTTTTT.

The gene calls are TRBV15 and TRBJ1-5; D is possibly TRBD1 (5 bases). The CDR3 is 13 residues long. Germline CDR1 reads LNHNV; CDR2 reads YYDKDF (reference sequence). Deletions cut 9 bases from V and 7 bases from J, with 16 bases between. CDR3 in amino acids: CATTGQGGQPQHF. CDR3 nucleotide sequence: TGTGCCACTACTGGGCAGGGCGGCCAGCCCCAGCATTTT.

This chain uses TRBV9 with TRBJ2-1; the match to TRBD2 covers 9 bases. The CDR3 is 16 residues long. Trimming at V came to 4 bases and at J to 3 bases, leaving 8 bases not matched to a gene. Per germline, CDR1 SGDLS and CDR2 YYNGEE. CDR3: CASSPWVAGVYNEQFF. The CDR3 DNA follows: TGTGCCAGCAGCCCCTGGGTAGCGGGAGTCTACAATGAGCAGTTCTTC.

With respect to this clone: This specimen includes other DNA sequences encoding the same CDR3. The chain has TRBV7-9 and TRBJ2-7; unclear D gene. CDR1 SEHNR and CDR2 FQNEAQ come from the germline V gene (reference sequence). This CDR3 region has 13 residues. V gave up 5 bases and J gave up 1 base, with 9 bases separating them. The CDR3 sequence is CASSPGRSYEQYF. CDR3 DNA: TGTGCCAGCAGCCCCGGACGGTCCTACGAGCAGTACTTC.